The 12 T cell receptor beta chains presented below share a single source sample, sequenced in a study of T cells in Graves' hyperthyroidism and ophthalmopathy. RNA transcripts gave rise to amplified TCR beta CDR3 regions. First-round RT-PCR targeting the TCR CDR3 was performed with the HTBI primer set. MiXCR was run by TCRdb on the multiplex PCR reads, yielding one entry per CDR3 protein. Of about 640,000 distinct CDR3 sequences in the sample, about 20% were seen once. The sequencing input was blood. Receptors were obtained from a man aged 30 to 45 with Graves' ophthalmopathy.

The chain is built from TRBV5-1 and TRBJ2-1; 7 bases line up with TRBD2. The CDR3 covers 16 residues. CDR1 is SGHRS, CDR2 YFSETQ, per germline. V trimming: 0 bases; J trimming: 2 bases; junction bases outside the gene matches: 5. The CDR3 DNA reads as TGCGCCAGCAGCTTGGCCGGCGGGAGAACCTACAATGAGCAGTTCTTC. Its translation: CASSLAGGRTYNEQFF.

V gene TRBV5-6 combines with J gene TRBJ2-2, with 10 positions matching TRBD1. The CDR3 has 14 amino acids. Germline CDR1 and CDR2: SGHDT and YYEEEE. Losses at the gene ends were 4 bases for V and 6 bases for J; bases not matched to a gene: 3. In nucleotides, the CDR3 is TGTGCCAGCAGCGCAGGACAGGGGGCCGGGGAGCTGTTTTTT. Translated: CASSAGQGAGELFF.

The chain employs TRBV30 and TRBJ1-5, with TRBD1 matching 7 bases. The J segment lost 6 bases and the V segment lost 2 bases, leaving 4 bases of the junction unmatched. Looked up from germline, CDR1 is GTSNPN and CDR2 is SVGIG (reference sequence). The CDR3 totals 13 residues. CDR3 amino acids: CAWSRQGSQPQHF. The DNA for the CDR3 is TGTGCCTGGAGTCGACAGGGTAGTCAGCCCCAGCATTTT.

In this sample, this clonotype turned up a few times. The rearrangement joins TRBV25-1 to TRBJ2-6; 8 nucleotides align to TRBD1. Trimming at V came to 5 bases and at J to 0 bases, leaving 9 bases not matched to a gene. The CDR3 contains 18 residues. CDR1 is MGHDK and CDR2 is SYGVNS in the germline V gene. The CDR3 is CASSRAGTGFSGANVLTF. The CDR3 region has the DNA TGTGCCAGCAGTCGTGCCGGGACAGGATTCTCTGGGGCCAACGTCCTGACTTTC.

This clonotype was seen many times. This chain uses TRBV18 with TRBJ2-7, with a tentative D call TRBD1 (6 bases). V was clipped by 1 base and J by 2 bases, with 15 bases between them. The CDR3 runs 16 residues. CDR1 and CDR2 from the germline V gene are KGHSH and LQKENI. The CDR3 is CASSPRSRQDAYEQYF. The DNA of the CDR3 is TGTGCCAGCTCACCACGGTCAAGACAGGATGCCTACGAGCAGTACTTC.

The rearrangement uses TRBV10-1 and TRBJ2-2; perhaps TRBD2 as D (6 bases). Trimming took 8 bases from V and 7 from J, leaving 23 bases between them. The V gene's germline CDR1 is WNHNN and CDR2 SYGVQD (reference sequence). CDR3 size: 16 residues. The CDR3 coding sequence is TGCGCCAGCCCAGGAGGGACCGGACCGAGGAGCGGGGAGCTGTTTTTT. Translation gives CASPGGTGPRSGELFF.

The sample holds a few counts of this clonotype. The chain employs TRBV5-6 and TRBJ1-5; D possibly corresponds to TRBD1 (6 bases). Germline CDR1 reads SGHDT; CDR2 reads YYEEEE. The CDR3 runs 13 residues. V was shortened by 2 bases and J by 6 bases, with 9 bases between the two germline ends. The CDR3 nucleotides are TGTGCCAGCAGCTTACGGGGGCTTCAGCCCCAGCATTTT. This translates into CASSLRGLQPQHF. The full variable domain, with the rest looked up from reference TRBV5-6 and TRBJ1-5, is DAGVTQSPTHLIKTRGQQVTLRCSPKSGHDTVSWYQQALGQGPQFIFQYYEEEERQRGNFPDRFSGHQFPNYSSELNVNALLLGDSALYLCASSLRGLQPQHFGDGTRLSIL.

The chain uses TRBV3-1 and TRBJ2-1; no clear D gene. Germline loops: CDR1 LGHDT, CDR2 YNNKEL (reference sequence). Trimming removed 5 bases from V and 16 bases from J, with 18 bases in between. This CDR3 comprises 12 residues. CDR3 coding DNA: TGTGCCAGCAGCATCCGGGCCAATCAAATATTCTTC. This translates into CASSIRANQIFF.

This clonotype showed up just a few times. The germline gene is not matched at one end of the junction; a read error may be the cause. This rearrangement joins TRBV7-7 to TRBJ2-1, with D maybe TRBD2 (5 bases). Germline-derived CDR1 and CDR2 are SSHAT and FNYEAQ (reference sequence). The CDR3 length is 13 residues. This CDR3 reads CASSSGFRRPQFF. CDR3 DNA: TGTGCTAGCAGCTCGGGATTTCGTCGCCCGCAGTTCTTC.

This clonotype was seen only a few times. The rearrangement joins TRBV6-6 to TRBJ1-1; D is undetermined. Between the trimmed V and J ends, which lost 0 bases and 1 base, there was a span of 9 bases. The CDR3 loop spans 15 amino acids. CDR1 is MNHNY and CDR2 is SVGAGI in the germline V gene (reference sequence). In DNA, the CDR3 is TGTGCCAGCAGTTACTCCGGCCCCCCGAACACTGAAGCTTTCTTT. Translating gives CASSYSGPPNTEAFF.

As for this clonotype: A much larger clonotype is one base distant, so this may be a read error. This chain uses TRBV20-1 with TRBJ2-1, with 13 bases lining up with TRBD2. The V segment lost 5 bases and the J segment 0 bases; nucleotides outside the gene matches: 13. The CDR3 covers 19 residues. Germline lookup yields CDR1 DFQATT and CDR2 SNEGSKA (reference sequence). CDR3 sequence: CSAGRTSGSLSSSYNEQFF. The CDR3 nucleotides read TGCAGTGCTGGACGGACTAGCGGGAGTCTTTCGAGCTCCTACAATGAGCAGTTCTTC.

This clonotype was seen only a few times. The rearrangement links TRBV4-3 to TRBJ2-1, with no clear D. Germline values: CDR1 LGHNA, CDR2 YSLEER. V was trimmed by 2 bases and J by 4 bases, leaving 12 bases between them. The CDR3 spans 15 residues. The CDR3 spells CASSQQVGSYNEQFF. CDR3 DNA: TGCGCCAGCAGCCAACAAGTGGGCTCGTACAATGAGCAGTTCTTC.